This T cell receptor beta chain was found in a study of blood T cell repertoires in COVID-19. Background on the study: Italy, Spain and the United States were the sources of the convalescent and acute COVID-19 samples. In each case, the material was cDNA or gDNA derived from T cells, B-cell-depleted T cells, or PBMCs.

This CDR3 is built from 15 residues. The germline CDR1 and CDR2 sequences are MNHEY and SVGEGT. V was pared by 0 bases and J by 5 bases, with 11 bases between. Original analysis: Amplifying reference gene primers gave estimates of nucleated cell counts. The data were produced by immunoSEQ multiplex PCR, yet TCRdb's version contains in-frame clones alone and is incomplete. V, J and clone size are those of that table, while D and trimming were read from the DNA. In the table there are 25,000 to 30,000 clones, roughly two thirds of which are singletons. This clone was observed a few times. The chain combines TRBV6-2 or TRBV6-3 with TRBJ1-5; tentative D call: TRBD1 (6 bases). The receptor comes from a human donor in a cohort sampled during active COVID-19. The sample consisted of peripheral blood. DNA of the CDR3: TGTGCCAGCAGTTACTCAGGCAGGGGATATCAGCCCCAGCATTTT. Translating it yields CASSYSGRGYQPQHF.